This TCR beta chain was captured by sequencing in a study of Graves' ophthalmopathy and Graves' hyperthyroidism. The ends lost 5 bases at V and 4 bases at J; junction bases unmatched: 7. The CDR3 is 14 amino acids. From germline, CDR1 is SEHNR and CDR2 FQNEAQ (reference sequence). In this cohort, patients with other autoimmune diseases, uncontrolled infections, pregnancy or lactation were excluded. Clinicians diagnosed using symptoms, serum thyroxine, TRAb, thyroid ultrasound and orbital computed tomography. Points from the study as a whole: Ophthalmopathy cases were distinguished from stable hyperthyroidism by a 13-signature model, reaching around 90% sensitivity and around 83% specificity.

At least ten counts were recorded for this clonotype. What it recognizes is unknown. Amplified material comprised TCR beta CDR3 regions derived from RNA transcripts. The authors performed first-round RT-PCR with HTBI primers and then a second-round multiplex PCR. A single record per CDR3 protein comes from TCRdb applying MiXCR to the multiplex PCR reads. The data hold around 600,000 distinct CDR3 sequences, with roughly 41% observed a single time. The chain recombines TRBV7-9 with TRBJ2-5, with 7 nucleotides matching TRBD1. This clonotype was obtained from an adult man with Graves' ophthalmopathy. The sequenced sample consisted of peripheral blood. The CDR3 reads CASSPGTVAETQYF. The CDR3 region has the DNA TGTGCCAGCAGCCCCGGGACAGTGGCAGAGACCCAGTACTTC.